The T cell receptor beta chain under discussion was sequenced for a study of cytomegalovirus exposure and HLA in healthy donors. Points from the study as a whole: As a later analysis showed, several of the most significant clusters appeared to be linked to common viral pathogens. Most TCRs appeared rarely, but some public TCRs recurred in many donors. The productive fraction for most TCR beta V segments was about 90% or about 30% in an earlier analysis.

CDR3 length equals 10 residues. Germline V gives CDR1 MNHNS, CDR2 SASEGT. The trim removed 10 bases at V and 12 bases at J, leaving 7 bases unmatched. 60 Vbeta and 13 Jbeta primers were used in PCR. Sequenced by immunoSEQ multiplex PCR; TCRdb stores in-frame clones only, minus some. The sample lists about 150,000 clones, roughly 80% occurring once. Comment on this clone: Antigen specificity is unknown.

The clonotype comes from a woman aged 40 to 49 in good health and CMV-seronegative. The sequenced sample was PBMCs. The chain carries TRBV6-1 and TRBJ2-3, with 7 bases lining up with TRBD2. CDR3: CATGGREQYF. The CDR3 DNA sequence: TGTGCCACCGGGGGGAGGGAACAGTATTTT.